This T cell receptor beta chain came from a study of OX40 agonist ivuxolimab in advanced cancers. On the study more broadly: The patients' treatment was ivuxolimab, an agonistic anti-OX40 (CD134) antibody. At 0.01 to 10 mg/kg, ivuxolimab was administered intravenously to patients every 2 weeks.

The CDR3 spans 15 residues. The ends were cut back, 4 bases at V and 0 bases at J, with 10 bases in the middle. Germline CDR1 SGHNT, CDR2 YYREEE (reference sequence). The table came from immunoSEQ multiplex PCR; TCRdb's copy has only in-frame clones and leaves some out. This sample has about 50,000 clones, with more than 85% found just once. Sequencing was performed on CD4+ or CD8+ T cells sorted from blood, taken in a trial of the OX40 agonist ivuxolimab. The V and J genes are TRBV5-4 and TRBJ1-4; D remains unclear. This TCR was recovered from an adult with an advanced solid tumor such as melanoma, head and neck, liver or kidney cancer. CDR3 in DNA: TGTGCCAGCAGCATCCCGGGTGCAACTAATGAAAAACTGTTTTTT. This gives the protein CASSIPGATNEKLFF.